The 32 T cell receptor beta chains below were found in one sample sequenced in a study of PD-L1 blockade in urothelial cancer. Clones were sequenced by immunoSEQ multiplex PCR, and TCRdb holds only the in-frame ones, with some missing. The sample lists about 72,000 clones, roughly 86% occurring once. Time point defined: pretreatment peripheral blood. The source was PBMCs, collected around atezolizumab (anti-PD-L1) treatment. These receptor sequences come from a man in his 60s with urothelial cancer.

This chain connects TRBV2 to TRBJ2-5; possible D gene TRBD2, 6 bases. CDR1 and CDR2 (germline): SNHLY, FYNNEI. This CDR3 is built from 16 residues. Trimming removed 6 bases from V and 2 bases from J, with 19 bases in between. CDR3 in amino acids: CASRRLGEGRQETQYF. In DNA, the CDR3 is TGTGCCAGCAGACGCCTCGGTGAAGGGAGGCAAGAGACCCAGTACTTC.

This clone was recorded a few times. The DNA of the CDR3 is TGCGCCAGCAGTGAGAGAGGGCATGAGCAGTTCTTC. This translates into CASSERGHEQFF. This chain links TRBV10-1 with TRBJ2-1; D is perhaps TRBD2 (5 bases). V lost 2 bases to trimming and J lost 8 bases, with 7 bases between them. The CDR3 has 12 residues. Germline V gene data show CDR1 as WNHNN and CDR2 as SYGVQD (reference sequence).

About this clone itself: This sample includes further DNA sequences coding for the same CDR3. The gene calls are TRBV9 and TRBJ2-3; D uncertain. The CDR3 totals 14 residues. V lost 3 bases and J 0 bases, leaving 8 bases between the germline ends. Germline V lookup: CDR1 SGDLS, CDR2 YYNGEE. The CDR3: CASSDRASTDTQYF. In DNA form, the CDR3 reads TGTGCCAGCAGCGACCGAGCTAGCACAGATACGCAGTATTTT. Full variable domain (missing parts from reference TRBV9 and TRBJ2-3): DSGVTQTPKHLITATGQRVTLRCSPRSGDLSVYWYQQSLDQGLQFLIQYYNGEERAKGNILERFSAQQFPDLHSELNLSSLELGDSALYFCASSDRASTDTQYFGPGTRLTVL.

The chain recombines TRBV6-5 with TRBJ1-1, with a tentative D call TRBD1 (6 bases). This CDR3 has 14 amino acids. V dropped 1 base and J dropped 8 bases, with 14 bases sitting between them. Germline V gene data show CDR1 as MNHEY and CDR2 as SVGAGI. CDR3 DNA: TGTGCCAGCAGTTACTTGGGGGGGCGGAGAGAAGCTTTCTTT. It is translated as CASSYLGGRREAFF.

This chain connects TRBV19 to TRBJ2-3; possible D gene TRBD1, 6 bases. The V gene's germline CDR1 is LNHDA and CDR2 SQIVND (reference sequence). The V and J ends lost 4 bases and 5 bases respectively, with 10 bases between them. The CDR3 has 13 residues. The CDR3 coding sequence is TGTGCCAGTAGTAGAACAGGGTTAGATACGCAGTATTTT. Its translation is CASSRTGLDTQYF.

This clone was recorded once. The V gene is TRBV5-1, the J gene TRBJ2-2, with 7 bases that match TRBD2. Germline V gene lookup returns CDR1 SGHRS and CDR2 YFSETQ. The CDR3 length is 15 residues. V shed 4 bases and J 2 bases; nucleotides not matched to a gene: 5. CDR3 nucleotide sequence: TGCGCCAGCAGCCCGGGGGGACCAAACACCGGGGAGCTGTTTTTT. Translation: CASSPGGPNTGELFF.

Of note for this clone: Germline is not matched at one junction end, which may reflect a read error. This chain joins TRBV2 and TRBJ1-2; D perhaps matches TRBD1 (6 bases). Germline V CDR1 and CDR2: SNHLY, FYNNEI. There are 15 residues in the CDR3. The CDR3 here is CASSDPTTGNSGYTF. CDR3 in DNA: TGTGCCAGCAGTGACCCCACAACAGGGAACTCTGGCTACACCTTC.

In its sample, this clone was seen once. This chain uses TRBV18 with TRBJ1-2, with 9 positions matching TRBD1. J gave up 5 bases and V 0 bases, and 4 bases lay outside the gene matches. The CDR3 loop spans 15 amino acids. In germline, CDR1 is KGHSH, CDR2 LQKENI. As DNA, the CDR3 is TGTGCCAGCTCACCACCTCGGACAGGGGATTATGGCTACACCTTC. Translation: CASSPPRTGDYGYTF. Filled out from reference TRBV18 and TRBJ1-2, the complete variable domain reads NAGVMQNPRHLVRRRGQEARLRCSPMKGHSHVYWYRQLPEEGLKFMVYLQKENIIDESGMPKERFSAEFPKEGPSILRIQQVVRGDSAAYFCASSPPRTGDYGYTFGSGTRLTVV.

In DNA, the CDR3 is TGTGCCAGCAGTGACATGAGGCTAGCGGGCCGCGATTTCGGGACCCAGTACTTC. The encoded protein is CASSDMRLAGRDFGTQYF. V gene TRBV25-1 combines with J gene TRBJ2-5, with 8 bases matching TRBD2. The germline CDR1 and CDR2 sequences are MGHDK and SYGVNS. This CDR3 has 18 amino acids. Losses at the gene ends were 3 bases for V and 7 bases for J; bases not matched to a gene: 19.

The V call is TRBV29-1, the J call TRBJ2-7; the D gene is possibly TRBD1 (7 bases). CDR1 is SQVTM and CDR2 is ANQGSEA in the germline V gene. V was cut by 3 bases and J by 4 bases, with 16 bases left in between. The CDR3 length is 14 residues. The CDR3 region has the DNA TGCAGCGTTGATTCAGGGGGGCATAGTTACGAGCAGTACTTC. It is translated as CSVDSGGHSYEQYF.

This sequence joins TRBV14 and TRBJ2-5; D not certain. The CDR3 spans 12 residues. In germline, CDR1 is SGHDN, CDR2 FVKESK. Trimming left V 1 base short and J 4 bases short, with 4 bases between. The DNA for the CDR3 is TGTGCCAGCAGCCAAGCGGGAGAGACCCAGTACTTC. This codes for CASSQAGETQYF.

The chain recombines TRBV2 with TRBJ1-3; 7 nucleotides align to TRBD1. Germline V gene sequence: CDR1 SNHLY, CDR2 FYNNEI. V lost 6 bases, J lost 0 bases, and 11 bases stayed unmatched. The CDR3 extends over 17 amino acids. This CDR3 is CASRKRGQEYSGNTIYF. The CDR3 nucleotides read TGTGCCAGCAGAAAACGAGGACAGGAGTACTCTGGAAACACCATATATTTT. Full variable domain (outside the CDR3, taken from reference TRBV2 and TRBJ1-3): EPEVTQTPSHQVTQMGQEVILRCVPISNHLYFYWYRQILGQKVEFLVSFYNNEISEKSEIFDDQFSVERPDGSNFTLKIRSTKLEDSAMYFCASRKRGQEYSGNTIYFGEGSWLTVV.

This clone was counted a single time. The CDR3: CASSGDSYEQYF. The CDR3 DNA reads TGTGCCAGCAGTGGGGACAGCTACGAGCAGTACTTC. The chain combines TRBV6-1 with TRBJ2-7; 7 nucleotides line up with TRBD1. The CDR3 length is 12 residues. Looked up from germline, CDR1 is MNHNS and CDR2 is SASEGT. V lost 4 bases to trimming and J lost 3 bases; unmatched junction nucleotides: 0.

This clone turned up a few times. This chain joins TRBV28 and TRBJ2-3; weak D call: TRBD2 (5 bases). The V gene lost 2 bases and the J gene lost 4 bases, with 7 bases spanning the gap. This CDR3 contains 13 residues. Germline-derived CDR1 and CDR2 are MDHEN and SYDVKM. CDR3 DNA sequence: TGTGCCAGCAGTTTAGGCGGGTCAGATACGCAGTATTTT. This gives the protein CASSLGGSDTQYF.

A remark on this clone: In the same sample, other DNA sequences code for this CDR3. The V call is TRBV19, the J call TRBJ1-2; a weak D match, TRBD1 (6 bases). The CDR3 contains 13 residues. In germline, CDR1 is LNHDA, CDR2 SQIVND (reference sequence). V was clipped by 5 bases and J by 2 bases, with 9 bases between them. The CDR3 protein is CASSPQGNYGYTF. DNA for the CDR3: TGTGCCAGTAGTCCTCAGGGGAACTATGGCTACACCTTC. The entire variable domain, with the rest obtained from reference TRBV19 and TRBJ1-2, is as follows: DGGITQSPKYLFRKEGQNVTLSCEQNLNHDAMYWYRQDPGQGLRLIYYSQIVNDFQKGDIAEGYSVSREKKESFPLTVTSAQKNPTAFYLCASSPQGNYGYTFGSGTRLTVV.

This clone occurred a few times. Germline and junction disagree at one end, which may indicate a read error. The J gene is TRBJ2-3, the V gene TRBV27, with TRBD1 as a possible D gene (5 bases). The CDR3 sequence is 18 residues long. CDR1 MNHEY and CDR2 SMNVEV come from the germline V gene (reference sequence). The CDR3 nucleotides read TGTGCCAGCAGCTTATTCCCAGGACAAGCTGAGGACACAGATACGCAGTATTTT. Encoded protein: CASSLFPGQAEDTDTQYF.

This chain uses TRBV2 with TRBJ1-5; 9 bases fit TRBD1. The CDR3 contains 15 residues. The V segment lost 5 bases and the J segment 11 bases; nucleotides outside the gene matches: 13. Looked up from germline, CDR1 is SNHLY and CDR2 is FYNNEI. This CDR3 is CASSPRGGQGLAQHF. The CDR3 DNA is TGTGCCAGCAGTCCACGAGGGGGACAGGGACTCGCCCAGCATTTT.

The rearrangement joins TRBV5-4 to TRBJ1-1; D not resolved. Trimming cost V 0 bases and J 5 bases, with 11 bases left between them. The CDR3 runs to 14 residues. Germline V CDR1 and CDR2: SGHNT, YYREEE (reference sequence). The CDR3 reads CASSLERRETEAFF. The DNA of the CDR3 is TGTGCCAGCAGCTTGGAGCGGCGAGAAACTGAAGCTTTCTTT.

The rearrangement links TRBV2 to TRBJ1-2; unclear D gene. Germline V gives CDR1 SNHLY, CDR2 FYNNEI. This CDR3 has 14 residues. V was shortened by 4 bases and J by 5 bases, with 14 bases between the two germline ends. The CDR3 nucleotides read TGTGCCAGCAGTGGAAACCGCGGCTCGTATGGCTACACCTTC. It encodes CASSGNRGSYGYTF.

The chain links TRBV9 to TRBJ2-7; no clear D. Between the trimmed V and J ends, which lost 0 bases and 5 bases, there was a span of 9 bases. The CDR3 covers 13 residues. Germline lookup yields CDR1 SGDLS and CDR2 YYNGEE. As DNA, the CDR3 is TGTGCCAGCAGCGTAGGGAGCAGCCACGAGCAGTACTTC. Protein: CASSVGSSHEQYF.

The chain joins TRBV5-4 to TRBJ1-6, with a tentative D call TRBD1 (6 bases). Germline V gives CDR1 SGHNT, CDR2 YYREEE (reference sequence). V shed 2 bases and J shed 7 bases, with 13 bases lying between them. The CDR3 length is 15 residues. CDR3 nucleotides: TGTGCCAGCAGCTTTGTATCCAGGGGCAATTCACCCCTCCACTTT. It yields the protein CASSFVSRGNSPLHF. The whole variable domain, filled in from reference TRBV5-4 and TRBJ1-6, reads ETGVTQSPTHLIKTRGQQVTLRCSSQSGHNTVSWYQQALGQGPQFIFQYYREEENGRGNFPPRFSGLQFPNYSSELNVNALELDDSALYLCASSFVSRGNSPLHFGNGTRLTVT.

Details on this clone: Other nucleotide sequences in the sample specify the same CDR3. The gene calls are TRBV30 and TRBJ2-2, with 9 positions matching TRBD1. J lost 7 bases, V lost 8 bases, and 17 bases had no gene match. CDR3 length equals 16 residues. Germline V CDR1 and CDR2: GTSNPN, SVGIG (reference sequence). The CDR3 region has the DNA TGTGCCCTGAGGGACAGGGAGATCGGTAACGGCGGGGAGCTGTTTTTT. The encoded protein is CALRDREIGNGGELFF.

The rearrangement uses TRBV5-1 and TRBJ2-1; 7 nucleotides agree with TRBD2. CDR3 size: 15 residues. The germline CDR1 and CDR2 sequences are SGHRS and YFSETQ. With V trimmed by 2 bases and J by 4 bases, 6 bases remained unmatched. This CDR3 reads CASSFGLDTYNEQFF. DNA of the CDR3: TGCGCCAGCAGCTTCGGACTAGATACTTACAATGAGCAGTTCTTC.

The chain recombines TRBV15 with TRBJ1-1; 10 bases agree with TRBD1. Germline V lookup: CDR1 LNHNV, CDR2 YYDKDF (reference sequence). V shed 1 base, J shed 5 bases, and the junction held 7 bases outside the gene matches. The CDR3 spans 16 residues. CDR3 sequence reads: CATSRAVDRGRTEAFF. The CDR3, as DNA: TGTGCCACCAGCAGAGCCGTGGACAGGGGGAGGACTGAAGCTTTCTTT.

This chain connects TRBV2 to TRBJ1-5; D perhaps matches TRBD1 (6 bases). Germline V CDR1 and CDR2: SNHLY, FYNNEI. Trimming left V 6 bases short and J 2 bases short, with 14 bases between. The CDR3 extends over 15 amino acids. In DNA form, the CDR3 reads TGTGCCAGCAGCGACCGGGGGGGCGGCAATCAGCCCCAGCATTTT. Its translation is CASSDRGGGNQPQHF.

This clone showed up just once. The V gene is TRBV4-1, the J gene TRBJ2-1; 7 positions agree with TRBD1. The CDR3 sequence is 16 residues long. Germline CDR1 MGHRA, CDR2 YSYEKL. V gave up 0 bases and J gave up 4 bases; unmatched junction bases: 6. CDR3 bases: TGCGCCAGCAGCCAAGAGGGGACAGTCACATACAATGAGCAGTTCTTC. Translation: CASSQEGTVTYNEQFF.

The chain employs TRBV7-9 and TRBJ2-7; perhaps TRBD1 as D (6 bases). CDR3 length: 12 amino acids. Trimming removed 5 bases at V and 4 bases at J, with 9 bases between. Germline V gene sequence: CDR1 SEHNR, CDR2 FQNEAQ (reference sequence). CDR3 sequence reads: CASSPTGYEQYF. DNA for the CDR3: TGTGCCAGCAGCCCTACAGGGTACGAGCAGTACTTC.

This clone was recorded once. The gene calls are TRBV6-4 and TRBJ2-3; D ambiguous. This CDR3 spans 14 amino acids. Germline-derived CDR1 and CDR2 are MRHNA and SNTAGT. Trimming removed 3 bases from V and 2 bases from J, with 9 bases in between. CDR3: CASSENYNTDTQYF. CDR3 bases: TGTGCCAGCAGTGAGAACTACAACACAGATACGCAGTATTTT.

Here the CDR3 reads CAWTTASQETQYF. The CDR3 DNA follows: TGTGCCTGGACGACAGCAAGTCAAGAGACCCAGTACTTC. The V gene is TRBV30, the J gene TRBJ2-5, with D perhaps matching TRBD1 (5 bases). The CDR3 loop spans 13 amino acids. Germline CDR1 GTSNPN, CDR2 SVGIG (reference sequence). V was trimmed by 4 bases and J by 2 bases, leaving 11 bases between them.

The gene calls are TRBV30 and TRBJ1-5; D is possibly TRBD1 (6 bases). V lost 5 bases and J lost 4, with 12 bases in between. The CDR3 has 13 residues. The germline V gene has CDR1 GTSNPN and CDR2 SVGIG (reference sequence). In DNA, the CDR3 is TGTGCCTGGGCGGGGGGGGCGAATCAGCCCCAGCATTTT. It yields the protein CAWAGGANQPQHF.

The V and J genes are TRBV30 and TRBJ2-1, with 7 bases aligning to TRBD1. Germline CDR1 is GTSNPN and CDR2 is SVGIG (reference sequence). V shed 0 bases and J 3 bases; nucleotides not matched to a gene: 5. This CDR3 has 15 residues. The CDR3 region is CAWSVGRTGYNEQFF. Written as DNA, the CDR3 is TGTGCCTGGAGTGTTGGAAGGACAGGCTACAATGAGCAGTTCTTC.

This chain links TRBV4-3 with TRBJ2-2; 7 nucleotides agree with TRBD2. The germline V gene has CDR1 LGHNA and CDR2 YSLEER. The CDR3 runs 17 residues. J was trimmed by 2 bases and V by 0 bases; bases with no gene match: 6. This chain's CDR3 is CASSQDRDYQNTGELFF. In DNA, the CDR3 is TGCGCCAGCAGCCAAGACCGGGACTACCAAAACACCGGGGAGCTGTTTTTT.